The 15 T cell receptor beta chains given below trace back to one sample, sequenced in a study of blood T cell repertoires in COVID-19. The table came from immunoSEQ multiplex PCR; TCRdb's copy has only in-frame clones and leaves some out. Of about 320,000 clones detected, around 89% appear once; the ten largest clones hold approximately 1.8%. Sequenced input: peripheral blood. Source of these receptors: a woman younger than 45 with COVID-19, enrolled during active disease.

This chain joins TRBV2 and TRBJ2-7, with 7 bases matching TRBD1. CDR3 length: 11 amino acids. V shed 4 bases and J 13 bases; nucleotides not matched to a gene: 7. Germline V gene lookup returns CDR1 SNHLY and CDR2 FYNNEI. The CDR3 protein is CASSAPGQPYV. CDR3 nucleotide sequence: TGTGCCAGCAGTGCTCCGGGACAGCCTTACGTC.

This chain connects TRBV19 to TRBJ1-2; 8 nucleotides align to TRBD1. The V and J ends lost 10 bases and 6 bases, in that order; junction bases with no gene match: 13. Germline CDR1 is LNHDA and CDR2 is SQIVND (reference sequence). The CDR3 runs to 14 residues. CDR3 sequence (DNA): TGTGCCACTAGGGACACAGGGGGAAGGAATGGCTACACCTTC. It codes for CATRDTGGRNGYTF.

The chain links TRBV30 to TRBJ1-3; 7 nucleotides agree with TRBD1. Germline V gene lookup returns CDR1 GTSNPN and CDR2 SVGIG (reference sequence). V was pared by 2 bases and J by 4 bases, with 2 bases of the junction left unmatched. The CDR3 totals 13 residues. CDR3 bases: TGTGCCTGGAGTCCCAGGGGGGGAAACACCATATATTTT. As protein: CAWSPRGGNTIYF.

The chain combines TRBV6-5 with TRBJ1-2, with D possibly matching TRBD1 (5 bases). The CDR3 consists of 16 residues. Germline loops: CDR1 MNHEY, CDR2 SVGAGI. V lost 3 bases to trimming and J lost 4 bases, with 18 bases between them. The CDR3 coding sequence is TGTGCCAGCAGTTATCGGAAAGGCAGGGCCATCTATGGCTACACCTTC. Protein product: CASSYRKGRAIYGYTF.

This clone was found once. This same CDR3 is encoded by further DNA sequences in the sample. The CDR3, as DNA: TGTGCCAGCTCACCGGGACAGGGAGCAGGAAACACCATATATTTT. Residues: CASSPGQGAGNTIYF. V and J are TRBV18 and TRBJ1-3; 9 bases align to TRBD1. This CDR3 region has 15 residues. The J segment lost 4 bases and the V segment lost 3 bases, leaving 4 bases of the junction unmatched. The germline gives CDR1 KGHSH, CDR2 LQKENI.

The rearrangement joins TRBV5-1 to TRBJ2-3; maybe TRBD2 (6 bases). Trimming removed 4 bases from V and 1 base from J, with 13 bases in between. The CDR3 sequence is 15 residues long. CDR1 is SGHRS and CDR2 is YFSETQ in the germline V gene. CDR3 sequence (DNA): TGCGCCAGCAGCGATCCTAGCGTGGGCACAGATACGCAGTATTTT. Residues: CASSDPSVGTDTQYF.

This chain links TRBV29-1 with TRBJ2-5; 12 bases are a match to TRBD2. Germline assignment: CDR1 SQVTM and CDR2 ANQGSEA. The CDR3 sequence is 14 residues long. The V and J ends lost 6 bases and 5 bases, in that order; junction bases with no gene match: 7. The CDR3 region has the DNA TGCAGCGTATCTAGCGGGGGGGCCGGTGAGACCCAGTACTTC. Encoded protein: CSVSSGGAGETQYF. The full variable domain, rest sourced from reference TRBV29-1 and TRBJ2-5, is SAVISQKPSRDICQRGTSLTIQCQVDSQVTMMFWYRQQPGQSLTLIATANQGSEATYESGFVIDKFPISRPNLTFSTLTVSNMSPEDSSIYLCSVSSGGAGETQYFGPGTRLLVL.

This chain connects TRBV9 to TRBJ1-6, with TRBD1 matching 9 bases. V lost 7 bases, J lost 8 bases, and 4 bases stayed unmatched. Looked up from germline, CDR1 is SGDLS and CDR2 is YYNGEE. The CDR3 runs to 13 residues. The CDR3 DNA follows: TGTGCCAGCGGGACAGGGCCGGATTCACCCCTCCACTTT. Amino acid sequence: CASGTGPDSPLHF.

The V call is TRBV11-1, the J call TRBJ1-2; 8 bases agree with TRBD1. The CDR3 consists of 15 residues. V was clipped by 2 bases and J by 4 bases; unmatched bases: 6. Germline V gives CDR1 SGHAT, CDR2 FQDESV (reference sequence). The CDR3 here is CASSLQGARGYGYTF. DNA of the CDR3: TGTGCCAGCAGCTTACAGGGGGCCCGGGGCTATGGCTACACCTTC. The entire variable domain, with the rest obtained from reference TRBV11-1 and TRBJ1-2, is as follows: EAEVAQSPRYKITEKSQAVAFWCDPISGHATLYWYRQILGQGPELLVQFQDESVVDDSQLPKDRFSAERLKGVDSTLKIQPAELGDSAMYLCASSLQGARGYGYTFGSGTRLTVV.

In nucleotides, the CDR3 is TGTGCCAGCAGTTTAGGGACAGGACGAGCTTTCTTT. The encoded protein is CASSLGTGRAFF. This chain connects TRBV2 to TRBJ1-1; TRBD1 aligns across 8 bases. The germline CDR1 and CDR2 sequences are SNHLY and FYNNEI. This CDR3 is built from 12 residues. The V and J ends lost 5 bases and 10 bases, in that order; junction bases with no gene match: 6. Variable domain in full (rest from reference TRBV2 and TRBJ1-1): EPEVTQTPSHQVTQMGQEVILRCVPISNHLYFYWYRQILGQKVEFLVSFYNNEISEKSEIFDDQFSVERPDGSNFTLKIRSTKLEDSAMYFCASSLGTGRAFFGQGTRLTVV.

This clone has a single count. The rearrangement uses TRBV5-5 and TRBJ1-1; a weak D match, TRBD1 (6 bases). The CDR3 totals 15 residues. Per the germline V gene, CDR1 is SGHKS and CDR2 is YYEKEE (reference sequence). V gave up 2 bases and J gave up 0 bases, with 11 bases separating them. The CDR3 coding sequence is TGTGCCAGCAGCTTACAGGGTTTTATGAACACTGAAGCTTTCTTT. This encodes CASSLQGFMNTEAFF.

The chain is built from TRBV5-4 and TRBJ1-2; possibly TRBD1 for D (6 bases). Germline lookup yields CDR1 SGHNT and CDR2 YYREEE (reference sequence). The CDR3 totals 14 residues. With 2 bases removed from V and 4 bases from J, the gap between germline ends came to 12 bases. The CDR3 DNA reads as TGTGCCAGCAGCTTTCTGGACAGCCTCTATGGCTACACCTTC. It specifies CASSFLDSLYGYTF.

The gene calls are TRBV11-2 and TRBJ2-7; the D gene is possibly TRBD2 (6 bases). Trimming removed 3 bases at V and 6 bases at J, with 9 bases between. CDR1 and CDR2 from the germline V gene are SGHAT and FQNNGV. The CDR3 loop spans 12 amino acids. The CDR3 region is CASSLGLGEQYV. The CDR3 nucleotides are TGTGCCAGCAGCTTGGGACTTGGCGAGCAGTACGTC.

This sequence joins TRBV27 and TRBJ2-5; 10 bases are shared with TRBD2. The CDR3 length is 13 residues. V lost 8 bases to trimming and J lost 5 bases; unmatched junction nucleotides: 5. Germline V gene data show CDR1 as MNHEY and CDR2 as SMNVEV (reference sequence). This chain's CDR3 is CASGSLAGETQYF. For the CDR3, the DNA is TGTGCCAGCGGGTCACTAGCGGGGGAGACCCAGTACTTC.

The chain uses TRBV5-4 and TRBJ1-5; no definite D call. The CDR3 is made up of 12 amino acids. Trimming removed 4 bases at V and 9 bases at J, with 11 bases between. Germline V gene sequence: CDR1 SGHNT, CDR2 YYREEE (reference sequence). The CDR3 DNA reads as TGTGCCAGCAGCCTGGGCGGAGGGCCCCAGCATTTT. This codes for CASSLGGGPQHF. The entire variable domain, with the rest obtained from reference TRBV5-4 and TRBJ1-5, is as follows: ETGVTQSPTHLIKTRGQQVTLRCSSQSGHNTVSWYQQALGQGPQFIFQYYREEENGRGNFPPRFSGLQFPNYSSELNVNALELDDSALYLCASSLGGGPQHFGDGTRLSIL.